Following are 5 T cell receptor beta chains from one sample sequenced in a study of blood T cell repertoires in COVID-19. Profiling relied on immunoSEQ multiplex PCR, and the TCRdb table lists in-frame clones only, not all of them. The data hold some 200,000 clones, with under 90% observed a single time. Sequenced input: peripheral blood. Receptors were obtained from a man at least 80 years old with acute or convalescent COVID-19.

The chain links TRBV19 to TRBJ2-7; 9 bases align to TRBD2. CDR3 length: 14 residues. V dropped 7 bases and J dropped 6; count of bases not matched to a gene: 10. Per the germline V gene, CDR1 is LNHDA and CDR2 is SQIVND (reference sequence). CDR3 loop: CASKITGTSSEQYF. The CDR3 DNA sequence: TGTGCCAGTAAAATTACCGGGACTAGCTCCGAGCAGTACTTC. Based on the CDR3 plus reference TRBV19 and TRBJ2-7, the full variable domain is DGGITQSPKYLFRKEGQNVTLSCEQNLNHDAMYWYRQDPGQGLRLIYYSQIVNDFQKGDIAEGYSVSREKKESFPLTVTSAQKNPTAFYLCASKITGTSSEQYFGPGTRLTVT.

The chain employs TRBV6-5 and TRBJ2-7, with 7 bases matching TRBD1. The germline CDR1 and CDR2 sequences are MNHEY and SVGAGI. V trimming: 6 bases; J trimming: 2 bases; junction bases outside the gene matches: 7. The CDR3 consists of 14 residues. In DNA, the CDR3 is TGTGCCAGCAGGGGGCCCGGGACAGCCTACGAGCAGTACTTC. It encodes CASRGPGTAYEQYF.

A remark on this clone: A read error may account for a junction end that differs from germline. In DNA, the CDR3 is TGTGCCAGCAGCTTAGGTAGGGTTAGCGAAGCGGGTTTGGCAGTGCATTTT. Residues: CASSLGRVSEAGLAVHF. This chain uses TRBV7-9 with TRBJ2-3; D is possibly TRBD2 (6 bases). Germline values: CDR1 SEHNR, CDR2 FQNEAQ (reference sequence). This CDR3 has 17 amino acids.

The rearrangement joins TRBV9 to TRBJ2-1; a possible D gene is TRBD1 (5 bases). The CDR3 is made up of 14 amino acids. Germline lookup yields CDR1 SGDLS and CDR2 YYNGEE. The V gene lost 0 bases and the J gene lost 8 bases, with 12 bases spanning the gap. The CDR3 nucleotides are TGTGCCAGCAGCGTAGGGGGCCCCGAGGATGAGCAGTTCTTC. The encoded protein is CASSVGGPEDEQFF.

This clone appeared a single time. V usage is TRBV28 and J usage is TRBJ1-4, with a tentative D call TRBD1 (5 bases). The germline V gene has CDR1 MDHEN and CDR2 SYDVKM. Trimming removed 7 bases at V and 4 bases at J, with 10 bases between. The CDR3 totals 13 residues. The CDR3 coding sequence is TGTGCCAGCAACCGGGGGAGTAATGAAAAACTGTTTTTT. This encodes CASNRGSNEKLFF.